The following is a T cell receptor beta chain sequence with its context. CDR1 and CDR2 (germline): MNHEY, SMNVEV (reference sequence). V lost 5 bases, J lost 6 bases, and 17 bases lay in between. This CDR3 is 15 amino acids long. The sample belongs to a study of cytomegalovirus exposure and HLA in healthy donors. This PCR relied on a set of 60 Vbeta primers and 13 Jbeta primers. TCRdb's table, derived via immunoSEQ multiplex PCR, lists solely in-frame clones and lacks some. The sample yields tens of thousands of clones, 72% seen once. The TCR sequence derives from a woman aged 45-60 years in good health and CMV-seropositive. The sample taken for sequencing was PBMCs. This chain connects TRBV27 to TRBJ1-5; possible D gene TRBD1, 6 bases. The CDR3 nucleotides are TGTGCCAGCAGTCCAGTCCGGGGGGGCGGTCAGCCCCAGCATTTT. Its translation: CASSPVRGGGQPQHF.